The rows below give T cell receptor beta chains drawn from one sample of a study of CD8+CD57+ T cells in acquired aplastic anemia. TCRdb processed the reads anew with MiXCR; each CDR3 protein has one entry. The sample has roughly 58,000 distinct CDR3 sequences; around 55% are singletons. Sample: sorted CD4+, CD8+, or CD8+CD57+ T cells (not recorded which) from PBMCs. The source is a human donor in good health, serving as a control. Both conserved end residues are part of each CDR3. A D gene is named only where the DNA matches it firmly. Where a row states a size, it is once, few, many or the class of an expanded clone; other rows omit it.

d_gene	abundance	j_gene	v_gene	CDR3aa	CDR3nt
-	-	TRBJ2-7	TRBV7-2	CASGLVWGHSYEQYF	TGTGCCAGCGGCTTAGTCTGGGGGCACTCCTACGAGCAGTACTTC
TRBD1	many	TRBJ1-2	TRBV14	CASSQELGQGVGYTF	TGTGCCAGCAGCCAAGAGCTGGGACAGGGCGTGGGCTACACCTTC
-	-	TRBJ1-4	TRBV7-2	CASSTHPGRLLAF	TGTGCCAGCAGCACCCACCCGGGACGCCTTCTTGCTTTT
TRBD2	many	TRBJ2-3	TRBV4-1	CASSPPGLAGPSTDTQYF	TGCGCCAGCAGCCCTCCGGGACTAGCGGGACCTAGCACAGATACGCAGTATTTT
-	-	TRBJ1-1	TRBV5-1	CASSLSANTEAFF	TGCGCCAGCAGCTTATCTGCGAACACTGAAGCTTTCTTT
-	-	TRBJ2-7	TRBV20-1	CSARGVGIYEQYF	TGCAGTGCTAGAGGGGTAGGGATCTACGAGCAGTACTTC
-	-	TRBJ1-1	TRBV7-9	CASSLRETEAFF	TGTGCCAGCAGCCTCAGGGAGACTGAAGCTTTCTTT
TRBD1	-	TRBJ1-1	TRBV29-1	CSGGDRAPEAFF	TGCAGCGGGGGGGACAGGGCTCCTGAAGCTTTCTTT
-	many	TRBJ2-2	TRBV11-3	CASSFALVVNTGELFF	TGTGCCAGCAGCTTCGCCTTAGTTGTGAACACCGGGGAGCTGTTTTTT
TRBD1	-	TRBJ1-2	TRBV4-2	CASSQSNGTGGSYGYTF	TGTGCCAGCAGCCAATCGAACGGGACAGGGGGCAGCTATGGCTACACCTTC
TRBD1	-	TRBJ2-5	TRBV29-1	CSVSTGGQETQYF	TGCAGCGTTTCAACAGGGGGCCAAGAGACCCAGTACTTC
TRBD2	many	TRBJ2-3	TRBV7-8	CASSLARGAGADTQYF	TGTGCCAGCAGCTTAGCCCGTGGTGCGGGAGCAGATACGCAGTATTTT
-	many	TRBJ1-3	TRBV9	CASSVVPGGREVGNTIYF	TGTGCCAGCAGCGTAGTACCCGGGGGCAGGGAGGTTGGAAACACCATATATTTT
-	few	TRBJ2-1	TRBV29-1	CSVEGGRRESEQFF	TGCAGCGTTGAAGGGGGGCGTCGGGAGAGTGAGCAGTTCTTC
-	many	TRBJ2-1	TRBV11-3	CASSFGGILNEQFF	TGTGCCAGCAGCTTTGGAGGGATCCTTAATGAGCAGTTCTTC
-	many	TRBJ2-2	TRBV7-3	CASSTPDSGELFF	TGTGCCAGCAGCACCCCCGACTCCGGGGAGCTGTTTTTT
-	-	TRBJ2-5	TRBV15	CATSSFQGSETQYF	TGTGCCACCAGCAGCTTCCAGGGATCGGAGACCCAGTACTTC
-	-	TRBJ1-2	TRBV5-1	CASSPAGANYGYTF	TGCGCCAGCAGCCCTGCGGGAGCTAACTATGGCTACACCTTC
-	once	TRBJ1-5	TRBV15	CATSRVAQPQHF	TGTGCCACCAGCAGAGTGGCGCAGCCCCAGCATTTT
TRBD1	few	TRBJ2-3	TRBV2	CASSEAGGADTQYF	TGTGCCAGCAGTGAAGCAGGGGGCGCGGATACGCAGTATTTT
-	medium-sized	TRBJ1-1	TRBV7-9	CASSQDRNTEAFF	TGTGCCAGCAGCCAAGACAGGAACACTGAAGCTTTCTTT
-	many	TRBJ2-7	TRBV5-5	CASSPGLRETYEQYF	TGTGCCAGCAGCCCTGGTCTCAGGGAAACCTACGAGCAGTACTTC
-	few	TRBJ2-5	TRBV19	CASSIARDQGQETQYF	TGTGCCAGTAGTATAGCCCGGGACCAGGGCCAAGAGACCCAGTACTTC
TRBD2	-	TRBJ2-7	TRBV12-3/TRBV12-4	CASSLSSGRSEQYF	TGTGCCAGCAGTTTAAGTAGCGGGAGAAGCGAGCAGTACTTC
-	-	TRBJ2-6	TRBV24-1	CATSDRQLGSGANVLTF	TGTGCCACCAGTGATCGTCAACTGGGCTCTGGGGCCAACGTCCTGACTTTC
-	many	TRBJ1-2	TRBV6-5	CASSFTGGYTF	TGTGCCAGCAGTTTTACAGGAGGCTACACCTTC
TRBD1	once	TRBJ2-5	TRBV24-1	CATSDPRTGTGETQYF	TGTGCCACCAGTGATCCACGGACAGGCACCGGCGAGACCCAGTACTTC
TRBD2	-	TRBJ2-7	TRBV29-1	CSFWGGTGAYEQYF	TGCAGCTTCTGGGGGGGGACTGGCGCCTACGAGCAGTACTTC
-	-	TRBJ1-1	TRBV10-3	CAIGGTLGPEAFF	TGTGCCATCGGAGGGACGTTGGGGCCTGAAGCTTTCTTT